This T cell receptor (beta chain) was captured by sequencing in a study of blood T cell repertoires in COVID-19. In the study overall: The United States, Italy and Spain were the sources of the acute and convalescent COVID-19 samples. PBMCs, B-cell-depleted T cells, or T cells provided the cDNA or gDNA that made up the material.

The CDR3 sequence is 14 residues long. V gave up 3 bases and J gave up 1 base, with 9 bases separating them. Germline-derived CDR1 and CDR2 are SGHAT and FQDESV (reference sequence). In the source study's methods: Reference gene primer amplification gave nucleated cell count estimates. Here immunoSEQ multiplex PCR was the method, and the copy in TCRdb shows in-frame clones only, minus some. The V and J calls and clone size come from that table; D and trimming were worked out from the DNA. The sample contains 200,000 to 250,000 clones, 80% to 90% of which appear only once. The rearrangement uses TRBV11-1 and TRBJ1-1, with a weak D call TRBD1 (5 bases). Sequenced material: peripheral blood. The clonotype was recovered from a man at least 80 years old with acute or convalescent COVID-19. The CDR3 DNA is TGTGCCAGCAGCTTTTCGCAGGGGAACACTGAAGCTTTCTTT. Its protein product is CASSFSQGNTEAFF.